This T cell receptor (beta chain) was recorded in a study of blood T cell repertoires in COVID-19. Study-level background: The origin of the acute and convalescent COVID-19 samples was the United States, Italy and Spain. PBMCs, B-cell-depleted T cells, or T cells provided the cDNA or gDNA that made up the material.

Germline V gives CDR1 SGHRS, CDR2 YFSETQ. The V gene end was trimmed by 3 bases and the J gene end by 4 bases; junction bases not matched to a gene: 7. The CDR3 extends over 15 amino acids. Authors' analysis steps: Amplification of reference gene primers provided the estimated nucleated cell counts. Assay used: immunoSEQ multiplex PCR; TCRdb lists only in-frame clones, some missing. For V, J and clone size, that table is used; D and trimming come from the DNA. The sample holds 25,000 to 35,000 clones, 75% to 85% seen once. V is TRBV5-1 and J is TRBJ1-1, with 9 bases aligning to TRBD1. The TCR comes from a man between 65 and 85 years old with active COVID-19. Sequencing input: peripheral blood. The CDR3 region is CASSYTGTGSTEAFF. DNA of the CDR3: TGCGCCAGCAGCTACACCGGGACAGGGAGCACTGAAGCTTTCTTT.